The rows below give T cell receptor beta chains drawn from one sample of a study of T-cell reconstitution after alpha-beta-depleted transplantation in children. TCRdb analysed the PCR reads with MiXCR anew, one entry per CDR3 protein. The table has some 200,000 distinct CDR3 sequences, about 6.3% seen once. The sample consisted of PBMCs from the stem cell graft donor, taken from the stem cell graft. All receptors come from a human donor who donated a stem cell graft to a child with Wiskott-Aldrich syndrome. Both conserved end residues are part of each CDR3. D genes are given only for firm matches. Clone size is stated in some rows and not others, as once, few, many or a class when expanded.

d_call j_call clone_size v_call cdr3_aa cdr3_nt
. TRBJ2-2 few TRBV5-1 CASSDRTLNTGELFF TGCGCCAGCAGCGATAGGACTTTGAACACCGGGGAGCTGTTTTTT
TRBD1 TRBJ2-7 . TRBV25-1 CASSTGGEQYF TGTGCCAGTTCTACAGGGGGCGAGCAGTACTTC
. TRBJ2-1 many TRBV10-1 CASSENGAYNEQFF TGCGCCAGCAGTGAAAATGGAGCCTACAATGAGCAGTTCTTC
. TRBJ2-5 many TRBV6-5 CASSSLGGKETQYF TGTGCCAGCAGTTCCCTGGGGGGAAAAGAGACCCAGTACTTC
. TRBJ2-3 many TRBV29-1 CSVPRGPLTDTQYF TGCAGCGTTCCGCGCGGACCCCTCACAGATACGCAGTATTTT
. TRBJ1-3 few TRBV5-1 CASSLAAQGASGNTIYF TGCGCCAGCAGCTTGGCTGCACAGGGAGCCTCTGGAAACACCATATATTTT
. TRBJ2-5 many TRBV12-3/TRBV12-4 CASSLAQLSRGETQYF TGTGCCAGCAGTTTAGCCCAGCTGTCGAGGGGAGAGACCCAGTACTTC
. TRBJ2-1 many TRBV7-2 CASSLSGTRLSQFF TGTGCCAGCAGCTTATCCGGGACACGATTATCGCAGTTCTTC
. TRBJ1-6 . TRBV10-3 CAFSTGQPPLHF TGTGCCTTCAGTACGGGACAACCACCCCTCCACTTT
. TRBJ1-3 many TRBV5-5 CASSLVWAPGNTIYF TGTGCCAGCAGCCTAGTATGGGCCCCTGGAAACACCATATATTTT
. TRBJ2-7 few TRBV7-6 CASSLVGHEQYF TGTGCCAGCAGCTTAGTAGGGCACGAGCAGTACTTC
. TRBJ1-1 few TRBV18 CASSPQARHVAFF TGTGCCAGCTCACCGCAGGCTCGACACGTAGCTTTCTTT